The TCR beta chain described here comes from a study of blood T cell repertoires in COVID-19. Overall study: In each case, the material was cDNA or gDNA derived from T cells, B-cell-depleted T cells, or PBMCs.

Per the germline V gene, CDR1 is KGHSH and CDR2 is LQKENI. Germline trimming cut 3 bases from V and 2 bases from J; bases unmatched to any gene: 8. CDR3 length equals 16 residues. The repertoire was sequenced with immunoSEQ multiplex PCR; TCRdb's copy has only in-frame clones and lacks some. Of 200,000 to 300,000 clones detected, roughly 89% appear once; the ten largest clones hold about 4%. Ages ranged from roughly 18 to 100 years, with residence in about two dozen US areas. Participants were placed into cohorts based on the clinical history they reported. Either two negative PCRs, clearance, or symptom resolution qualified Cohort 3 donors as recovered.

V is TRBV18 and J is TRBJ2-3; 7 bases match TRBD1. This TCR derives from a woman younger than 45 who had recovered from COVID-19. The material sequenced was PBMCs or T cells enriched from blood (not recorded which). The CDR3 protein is CASSPRTGGTTDTQYF. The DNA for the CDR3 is TGTGCCAGCTCACCGCGGACAGGAGGAACCACAGATACGCAGTATTTT.